A single sample is the source of the 12 T cell receptor beta chains below, sequenced in a study of control samples from healthy donors and cancer patients. Using immunoSEQ multiplex PCR, the repertoire was profiled, and TCRdb retains in-frame clones only, with some absent. The sample has some 5,600 clones, approximately 84% seen once. Sequencing was carried out using formalin-fixed, paraffin-embedded tissue. These receptors were taken from a female donor with lung cancer.

J is TRBJ2-7 and V is TRBV13; 8 bases line up with TRBD2. From germline, CDR1 is PRHDT and CDR2 FYEKMQ (reference sequence). This CDR3 is built from 15 residues. With V trimmed by 0 bases and J by 7 bases, 8 bases remained unmatched. CDR3 in DNA: TGTGCCAGCAGCTTAGGCACGGGAGGGCGCTATGAGCAGTACTTC. Amino acids: CASSLGTGGRYEQYF.

This clone showed up just once. This chain uses TRBV7-2 with TRBJ2-3, with 11 bases that match TRBD2. The germline V gene encodes CDR1 SGHTA and CDR2 FQGNSA. V shed 3 bases and J 5 bases; nucleotides not matched to a gene: 4. This CDR3 spans 15 amino acids. CDR3 loop: CASSFATSGKDTQYF. CDR3 sequence (DNA): TGTGCCAGCAGCTTCGCGACTAGCGGGAAAGATACGCAGTATTTT.

The V gene is TRBV15, the J gene TRBJ2-2; 10 bases map to TRBD1. This CDR3 comprises 16 residues. Germline CDR1 is LNHNV and CDR2 is YYDKDF (reference sequence). V lost 4 bases to trimming and J lost 11 bases; unmatched junction nucleotides: 13. CDR3 region: CATSKPPGQGIGELFF. The DNA of the CDR3 is TGTGCCACCAGCAAACCACCGGGACAGGGGATTGGAGAGCTGTTTTTT.

The gene calls are TRBV19 and TRBJ1-2; TRBD1 is a possible D gene (5 bases). The CDR3 is 15 residues long. V was clipped by 7 bases and J by 5 bases, with 20 bases between them. CDR1 is LNHDA, CDR2 SQIVND, per germline (reference sequence). CDR3: CASTLPGTLLYGYTF. The CDR3 region has the DNA TGTGCCAGTACCCTGCCGGGGACCCTATTGTATGGCTACACCTTC.

The rearrangement joins TRBV6-5 to TRBJ1-1, with TRBD1 identical over 10 bases. The ends lost 4 bases at V and 5 bases at J; junction bases unmatched: 10. The CDR3 has 16 residues. Germline loops: CDR1 MNHEY, CDR2 SVGAGI. The CDR3 is CASSSLRTGGATEAFF. CDR3 bases: TGTGCCAGCAGTTCCCTCCGGACAGGGGGAGCGACTGAAGCTTTCTTT.

The chain uses TRBV19 and TRBJ2-7, with 9 positions matching TRBD2. CDR1 LNHDA and CDR2 SQIVND come from the germline V gene (reference sequence). V gave up 1 base and J gave up 6 bases; unmatched junction bases: 4. This CDR3 is 14 amino acids long. This chain's CDR3 is CASSIGGLASEQYF. The CDR3 nucleotides read TGTGCCAGTAGTATAGGTGGACTAGCGTCCGAGCAGTACTTC.

Details on this clone: A much bigger clone sits one base away, suggesting this may be a read error. The V call is TRBV21-1, the J call TRBJ2-1; the tabulated D call, TRBD2, remains unverified against the DNA. TRBV21-1 is noted as a pseudogene. The CDR3 length is 15 residues. The CDR3 here is CTSTISGRARNEQFF. The DNA for the CDR3 is TGTACCAGCACCATTAGCGGGAGGGCCCGCAATGAGCAGTTCTTC.

The chain combines TRBV30 with TRBJ1-6; 8 bases match TRBD1. The germline CDR1 and CDR2 sequences are GTSNPN and SVGIG (reference sequence). CDR3 length equals 15 residues. J gave up 2 bases and V 2 bases, and 2 bases lay outside the gene matches. For the CDR3, the DNA is TGTGCCTGGAGTCCAGGGGGCGCCTATAATTCACCCCTCCACTTT. This codes for CAWSPGGAYNSPLHF.

The chain joins TRBV24-1 to TRBJ2-4, with 13 positions matching TRBD2. In germline, CDR1 is KGHDR, CDR2 SFDVKD. The CDR3 has 16 amino acids. V lost 3 bases and J lost 4; bases outside the gene matches: 2. The CDR3 DNA reads as TGTGCCACCAGTGATGGGGGACTAGCGGGAAAAAACATTCAGTACTTC. Translating it yields CATSDGGLAGKNIQYF.

V and J are TRBV24-1 and TRBJ1-5; D ambiguous. V was trimmed by 2 bases and J by 4 bases, leaving 20 bases between them. Germline V gene sequence: CDR1 KGHDR, CDR2 SFDVKD. This CDR3 comprises 18 residues. The chain's CDR3 is CATSDSRLSNLPNQPQHF. The CDR3 DNA sequence: TGTGCCACCAGTGATTCCCGACTAAGTAACCTTCCAAATCAGCCCCAGCATTTT.

A remark on this clone: The germline gene is not matched at one end of the junction; a read error may be the cause. The chain is built from TRBV15 and TRBJ2-1, with TRBD2 identical over 14 bases. The germline gives CDR1 LNHNV, CDR2 YYDKDF (reference sequence). The CDR3 is made up of 15 amino acids. CDR3 residues: CTTRLAGGPSNEQFF. CDR3 nucleotide sequence: TGTACCACGAGACTAGCGGGAGGGCCCAGCAATGAGCAGTTCTTC. The full variable domain, rest sourced from reference TRBV15 and TRBJ2-1, is DAMVIQNPRYQVTQFGKPVTLSCSQTLNHNVMYWYQQKSSQAPKLLFHYYDKDFNNEADTPDNFQSRRPNTSFCFLDIRSPGLGDTAMYLCTTRLAGGPSNEQFFGPGTRLTVL.

A few counts support this clone. The chain links TRBV28 to TRBJ2-7; TRBD1 matches at 7 bases. The V and J ends lost 6 bases and 3 bases, in that order; junction bases with no gene match: 11. This CDR3 comprises 15 residues. In germline, CDR1 is MDHEN, CDR2 SYDVKM. The CDR3 region is CASSPPGDSIYEQYF. CDR3 coding DNA: TGTGCCAGCAGCCCTCCTGGGGACAGTATCTACGAGCAGTACTTC.